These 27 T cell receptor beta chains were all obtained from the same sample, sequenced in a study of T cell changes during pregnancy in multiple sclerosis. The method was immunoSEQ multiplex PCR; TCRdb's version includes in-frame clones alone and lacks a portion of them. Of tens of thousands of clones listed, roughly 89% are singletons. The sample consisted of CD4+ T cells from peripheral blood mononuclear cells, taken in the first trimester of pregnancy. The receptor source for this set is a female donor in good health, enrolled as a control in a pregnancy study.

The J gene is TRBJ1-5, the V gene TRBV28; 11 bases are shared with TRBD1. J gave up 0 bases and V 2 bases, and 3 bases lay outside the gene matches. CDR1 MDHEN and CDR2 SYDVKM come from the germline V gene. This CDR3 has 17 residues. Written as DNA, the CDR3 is TGTGCCAGCAGTTTACAGGGACAGGGGGATAGCAATCAGCCCCAGCATTTT. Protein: CASSLQGQGDSNQPQHF.

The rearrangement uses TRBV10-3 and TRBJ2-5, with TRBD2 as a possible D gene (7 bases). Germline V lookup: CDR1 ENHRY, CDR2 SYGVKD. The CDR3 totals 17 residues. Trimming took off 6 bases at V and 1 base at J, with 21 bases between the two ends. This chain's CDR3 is CAISGGQGGLLQETQYF. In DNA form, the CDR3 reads TGTGCCATCAGCGGGGGGCAAGGGGGGCTTCTCCAAGAGACCCAGTACTTC.

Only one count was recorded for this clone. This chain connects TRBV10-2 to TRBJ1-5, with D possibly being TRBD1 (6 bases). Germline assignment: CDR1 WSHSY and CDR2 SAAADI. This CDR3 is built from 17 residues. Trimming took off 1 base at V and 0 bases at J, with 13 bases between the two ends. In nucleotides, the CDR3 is TGCGCCAGCAGTGAGTGGACAGCCAGGGATAGCAATCAGCCCCAGCATTTT. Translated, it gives CASSEWTARDSNQPQHF.

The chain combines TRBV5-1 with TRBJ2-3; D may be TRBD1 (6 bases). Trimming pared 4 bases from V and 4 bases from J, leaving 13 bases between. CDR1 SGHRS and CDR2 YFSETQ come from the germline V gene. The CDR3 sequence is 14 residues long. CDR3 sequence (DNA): TGCGCCAGCAGCCCACAGGGACCCTCAGATACGCAGTATTTT. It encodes CASSPQGPSDTQYF.

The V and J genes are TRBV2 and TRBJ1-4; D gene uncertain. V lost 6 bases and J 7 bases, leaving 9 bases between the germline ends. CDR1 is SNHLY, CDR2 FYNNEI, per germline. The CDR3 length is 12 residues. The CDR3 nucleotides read TGTGCCAGCAGCCGGGGAGGTGAAAAACTGTTTTTT. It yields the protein CASSRGGEKLFF. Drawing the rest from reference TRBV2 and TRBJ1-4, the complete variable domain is EPEVTQTPSHQVTQMGQEVILRCVPISNHLYFYWYRQILGQKVEFLVSFYNNEISEKSEIFDDQFSVERPDGSNFTLKIRSTKLEDSAMYFCASSRGGEKLFFGSGTQLSVL.

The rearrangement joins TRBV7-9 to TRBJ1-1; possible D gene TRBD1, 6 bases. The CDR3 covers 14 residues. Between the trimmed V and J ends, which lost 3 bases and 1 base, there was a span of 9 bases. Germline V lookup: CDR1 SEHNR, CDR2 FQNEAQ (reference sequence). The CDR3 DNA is TGTGCCAGCAGCTTGTCGACAGGGAACACTGAAGCTTTCTTT. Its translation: CASSLSTGNTEAFF.

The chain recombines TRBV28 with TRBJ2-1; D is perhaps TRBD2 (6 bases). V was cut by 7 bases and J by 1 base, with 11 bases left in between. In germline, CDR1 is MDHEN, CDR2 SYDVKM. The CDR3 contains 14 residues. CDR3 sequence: CASIGGNSYNEQFF. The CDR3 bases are TGTGCCAGCATCGGAGGGAATTCCTACAATGAGCAGTTCTTC. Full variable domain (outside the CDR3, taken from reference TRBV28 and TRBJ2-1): DVKVTQSSRYLVKRTGEKVFLECVQDMDHENMFWYRQDPGLGLRLIYFSYDVKMKEKGDIPEGYSVSREKKERFSLILESASTNQTSMYLCASIGGNSYNEQFFGPGTRLTVL.

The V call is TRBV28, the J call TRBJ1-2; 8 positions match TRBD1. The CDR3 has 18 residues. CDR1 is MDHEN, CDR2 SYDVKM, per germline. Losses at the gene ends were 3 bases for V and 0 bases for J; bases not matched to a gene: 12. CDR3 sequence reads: CASSFGAGGVRSNYGYTF. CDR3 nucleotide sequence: TGTGCCAGCAGTTTTGGGGCAGGGGGCGTCAGGTCTAACTATGGCTACACCTTC.

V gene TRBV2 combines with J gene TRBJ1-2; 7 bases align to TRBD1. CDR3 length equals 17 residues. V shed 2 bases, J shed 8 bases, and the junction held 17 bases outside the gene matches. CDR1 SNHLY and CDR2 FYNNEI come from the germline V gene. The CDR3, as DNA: TGTGCCAGCAGTGAATGGCCCCGACAGGGAGGACTCGGAGGCTACACCTTC. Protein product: CASSEWPRQGGLGGYTF.

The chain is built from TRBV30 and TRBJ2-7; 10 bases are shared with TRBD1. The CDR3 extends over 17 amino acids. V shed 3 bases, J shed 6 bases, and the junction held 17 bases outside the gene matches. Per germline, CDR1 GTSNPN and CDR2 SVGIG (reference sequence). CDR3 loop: CAWSGKPRTGGWCEQYF. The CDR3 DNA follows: TGTGCCTGGAGCGGCAAGCCCCGGACAGGGGGATGGTGCGAGCAGTACTTC.

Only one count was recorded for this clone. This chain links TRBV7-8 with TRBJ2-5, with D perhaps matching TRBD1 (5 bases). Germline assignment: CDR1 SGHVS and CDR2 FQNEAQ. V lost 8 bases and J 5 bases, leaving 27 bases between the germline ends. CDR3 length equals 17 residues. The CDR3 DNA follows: TGTGCCAGCGTCCCGCTACGCTTTGTTCCCCAGGGCGAGACCCAGTACTTC. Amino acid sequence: CASVPLRFVPQGETQYF.

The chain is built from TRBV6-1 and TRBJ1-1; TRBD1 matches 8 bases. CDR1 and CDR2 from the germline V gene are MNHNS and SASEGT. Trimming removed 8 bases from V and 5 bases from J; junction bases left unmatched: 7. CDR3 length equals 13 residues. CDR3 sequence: CASGTGSLTEAFF. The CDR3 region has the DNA TGTGCCAGCGGGACAGGTAGTCTTACTGAAGCTTTCTTT.

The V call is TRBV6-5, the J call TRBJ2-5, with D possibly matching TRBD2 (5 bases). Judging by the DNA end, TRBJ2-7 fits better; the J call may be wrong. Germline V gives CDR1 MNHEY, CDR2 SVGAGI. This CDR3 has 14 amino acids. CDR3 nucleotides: TGTGCCAGCAGGCCCGAGGGCGCGTCCTACGAGCAGTACTTC. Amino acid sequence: CASRPEGASYEQYF.

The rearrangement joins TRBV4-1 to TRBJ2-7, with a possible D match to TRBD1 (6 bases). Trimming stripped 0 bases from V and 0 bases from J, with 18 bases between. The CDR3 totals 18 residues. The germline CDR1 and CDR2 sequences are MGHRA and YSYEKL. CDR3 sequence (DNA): TGCGCCAGCAGCCAAGAGAGCCCCAGAAGGGGGACCTCCTACGAGCAGTACTTC. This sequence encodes CASSQESPRRGTSYEQYF.

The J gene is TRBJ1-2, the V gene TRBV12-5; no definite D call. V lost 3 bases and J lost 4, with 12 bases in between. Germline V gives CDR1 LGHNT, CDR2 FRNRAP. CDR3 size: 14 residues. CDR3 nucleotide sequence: TGTGCTAGTGGTTTCCGACGGGGAAGCTATGGCTACACCTTC. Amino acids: CASGFRRGSYGYTF.

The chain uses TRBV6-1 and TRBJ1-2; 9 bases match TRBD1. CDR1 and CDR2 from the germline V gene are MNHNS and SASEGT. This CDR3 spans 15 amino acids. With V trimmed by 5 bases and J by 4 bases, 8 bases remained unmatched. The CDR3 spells CASSPQGAHSYGYTF. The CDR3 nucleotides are TGTGCCAGCAGTCCACAGGGGGCGCATAGCTATGGCTACACCTTC.

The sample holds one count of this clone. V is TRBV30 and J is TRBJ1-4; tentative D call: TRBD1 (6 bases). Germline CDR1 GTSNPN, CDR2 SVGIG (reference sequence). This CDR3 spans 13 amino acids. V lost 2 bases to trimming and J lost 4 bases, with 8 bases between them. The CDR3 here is CAWSWGLNEKLFF. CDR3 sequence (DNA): TGTGCCTGGAGTTGGGGGCTTAATGAAAAACTGTTTTTT. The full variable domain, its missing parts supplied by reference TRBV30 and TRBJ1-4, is SQTIHQWPATLVQPVGSPLSLECTVEGTSNPNLYWYRQAAGRGLQLLFYSVGIGQISSEVPQNLSASRPQDRQFILSSKKLLLSDSGFYLCAWSWGLNEKLFFGSGTQLSVL.

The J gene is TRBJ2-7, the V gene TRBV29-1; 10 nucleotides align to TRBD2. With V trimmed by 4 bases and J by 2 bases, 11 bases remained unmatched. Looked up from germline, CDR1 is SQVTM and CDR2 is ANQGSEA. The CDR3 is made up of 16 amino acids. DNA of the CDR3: TGCAGCGTTGCGGCTAGCGGGGGACAATGGGCCTACGAGCAGTACTTC. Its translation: CSVAASGGQWAYEQYF.

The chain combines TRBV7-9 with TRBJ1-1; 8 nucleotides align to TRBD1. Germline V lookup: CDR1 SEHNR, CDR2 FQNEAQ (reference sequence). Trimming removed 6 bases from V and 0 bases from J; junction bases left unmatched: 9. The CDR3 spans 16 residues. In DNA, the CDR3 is TGTGCCAGCAGTCGACAGGGGATATTAATGAACACTGAAGCTTTCTTT. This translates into CASSRQGILMNTEAFF.

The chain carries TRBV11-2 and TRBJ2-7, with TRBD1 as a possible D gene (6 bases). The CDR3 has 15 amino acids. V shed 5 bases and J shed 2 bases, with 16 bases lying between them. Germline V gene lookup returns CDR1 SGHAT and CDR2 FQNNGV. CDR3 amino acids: CASSPQPGDTYEQYF. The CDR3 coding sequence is TGTGCCAGCAGCCCCCAACCCGGGGACACCTACGAGCAGTACTTC.

CDR3 nucleotides: TGTGCCAGCAGTTTATTAAGGGGTCTTGAAGCTTTCTTT. It specifies CASSLLRGLEAFF. V is TRBV28 and J is TRBJ1-1, with a weak D call TRBD1 (5 bases). CDR3 length equals 13 residues. The V gene lost 1 base and the J gene lost 7 bases, with 10 bases spanning the gap. Germline assignment: CDR1 MDHEN and CDR2 SYDVKM.

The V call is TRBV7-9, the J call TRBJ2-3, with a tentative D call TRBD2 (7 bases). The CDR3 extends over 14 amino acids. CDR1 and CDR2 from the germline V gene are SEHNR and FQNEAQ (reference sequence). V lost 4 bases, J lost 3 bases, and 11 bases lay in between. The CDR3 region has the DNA TGTGCCAGCAGCTCGGAGGGGGGGACAGATACGCAGTATTTT. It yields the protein CASSSEGGTDTQYF.

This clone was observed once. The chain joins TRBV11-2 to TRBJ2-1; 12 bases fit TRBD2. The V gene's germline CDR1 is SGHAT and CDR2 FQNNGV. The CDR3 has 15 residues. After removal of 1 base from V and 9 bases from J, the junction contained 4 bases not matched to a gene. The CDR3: CASSLVLAGGGEQFF. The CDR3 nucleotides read TGTGCCAGCAGCTTAGTCCTAGCGGGAGGGGGTGAGCAGTTCTTC.

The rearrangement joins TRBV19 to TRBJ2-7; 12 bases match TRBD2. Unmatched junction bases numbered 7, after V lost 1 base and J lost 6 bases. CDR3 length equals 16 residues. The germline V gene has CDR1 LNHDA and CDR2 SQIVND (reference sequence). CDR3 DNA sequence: TGTGCCAGTAGTATAGGAGGCGGACTAGCGGGATCCGAGCAGTACTTC. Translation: CASSIGGGLAGSEQYF.

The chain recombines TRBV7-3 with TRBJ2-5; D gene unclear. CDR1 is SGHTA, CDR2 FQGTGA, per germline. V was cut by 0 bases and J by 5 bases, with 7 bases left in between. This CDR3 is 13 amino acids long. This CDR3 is CASSLTRLETQYF. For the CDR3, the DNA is TGTGCCAGCAGCTTAACCCGACTGGAGACCCAGTACTTC.

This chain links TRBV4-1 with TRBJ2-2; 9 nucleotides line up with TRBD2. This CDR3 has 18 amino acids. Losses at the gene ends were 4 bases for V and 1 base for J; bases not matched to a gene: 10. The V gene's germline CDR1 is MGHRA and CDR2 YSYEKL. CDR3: CASSPLGLAGLNTGELFF. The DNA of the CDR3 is TGCGCCAGCAGCCCCCTAGGGCTAGCGGGACTGAACACCGGGGAGCTGTTTTTT.

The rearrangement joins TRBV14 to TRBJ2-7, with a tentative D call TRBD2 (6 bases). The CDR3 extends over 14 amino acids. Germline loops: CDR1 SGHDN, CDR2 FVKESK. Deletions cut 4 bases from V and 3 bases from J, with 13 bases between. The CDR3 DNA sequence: TGTGCCAGCAGCCTGGGACTCGTCGGCTACGAGCAGTACTTC. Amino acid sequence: CASSLGLVGYEQYF.